This T cell receptor (beta chain) was recorded in a study of blood T cells in healthy people across ages. J was trimmed by 4 bases and V by 0 bases; bases with no gene match: 18. CDR1 LGHNA and CDR2 YSLEER come from the germline V gene. The CDR3 contains 21 residues. Each sample yielded at least 6 million isolated PBMCs. This clonotype was counted many times. A second PCR of about 7 to 12 cycles used a sample-barcoded 5' primer and a J-beta primer mix. TCRdb analysed the 5' RACE reads with MiXCR anew, one entry per CDR3 protein. The sample has about 730,000 distinct CDR3 sequences, roughly 47% seen once.

This clonotype was sampled from a woman aged 55-75 years in good health. The sample taken for sequencing was blood. This sequence joins TRBV4-3 and TRBJ2-1, with 10 bases identical to TRBD2. CDR3 nucleotide sequence: TGCGCCAGCAGCCAAGATTTTCGCGGGGTAGCGGGAGGCCCACGATACAATGAGCAGTTCTTC. This gives the protein CASSQDFRGVAGGPRYNEQFF.